This T cell receptor (beta chain) was recorded in a study of Graves' ophthalmopathy and Graves' hyperthyroidism. Study-level background: No progression to ophthalmopathy over 18 months defined stable hyperthyroidism. The study, taken as a whole, reports: Ophthalmopathy and stable hyperthyroidism were discriminated by a 13-signature model, with about 90% sensitivity and nearly 84% specificity.

Amplified TCR beta CDR3 regions were obtained using RNA transcripts as template. HTBI-primed first-round RT-PCR preceded second-round multiplex PCR. MiXCR, run by TCRdb on the multiplex PCR reads, gives a single entry per CDR3 protein. The sample consists of 500,000 to 600,000 distinct CDR3 sequences, about 40% of them appearing once. This clonotype was seen at least ten times. Antigen: not known. The CDR3 runs to 11 residues. Per germline, CDR1 SQVTM and CDR2 ANQGSEA. V lost 5 bases, J lost 4 bases, and 8 bases lay in between. Eligible hyperthyroidism cases comprised new diagnoses of under 2 months' duration in individuals aged 18 to 65.

The clonotype originates from an adult man with Graves' hyperthyroidism. Sample: peripheral blood or thyroid tissue (not recorded which). The genes are TRBV29-1 and TRBJ1-1; D is perhaps TRBD1 (5 bases). CDR3 loop: CSVRGGTEAFF. CDR3 sequence (DNA): TGCAGCGTTCGGGGGGGCACTGAAGCTTTCTTT.